A single sample gave rise to the 30 T cell receptor beta chains below, sequenced in a study of relationships among human T cell subsets. TCR alpha and beta CDR3s were amplified from mRNA by semiquantitative ARM-PCR. ARM-PCR used tagged nested gene-specific primers, then communal superprimers for exponential amplification. MiXCR was run by TCRdb on the multiplex PCR reads, yielding one entry per CDR3 protein. The sample contains around 15,000 distinct CDR3 sequences, around 62% of which appear only once. The sample was total T cells sorted from blood. Receptors originate from a man in his forties or fifties in good health.

The V and J genes are TRBV2 and TRBJ1-4; unclear D gene. The CDR3 covers 12 residues. Germline lookup yields CDR1 SNHLY and CDR2 FYNNEI. The V gene lost 5 bases and the J gene lost 7 bases, with 8 bases spanning the gap. CDR3 protein: CASSPSSEKLFF. CDR3 nucleotides: TGTGCCAGCAGTCCAAGTAGTGAAAAACTGTTTTTT.

This chain connects TRBV27 to TRBJ2-1, with 13 bases lining up with TRBD2. The CDR3 extends over 16 amino acids. Unmatched junction bases numbered 4, after V lost 6 bases and J lost 2 bases. Germline V gene sequence: CDR1 MNHEY, CDR2 SMNVEV (reference sequence). The DNA for the CDR3 is TGTGCCAGCAGCCATACTAGCGGGAGGGCCTACAATGAGCAGTTCTTC. This translates into CASSHTSGRAYNEQFF.

This clonotype has just a few counts. The chain couples TRBV10-2 to TRBJ2-3; 7 bases map to TRBD2. The germline gives CDR1 WSHSY, CDR2 SAAADI. This CDR3 is 14 amino acids long. With 8 bases clipped from V and 2 bases from J, the junction kept 7 bases outside the gene matches. CDR3 sequence: CASWTRQFTDTQYF. The CDR3 DNA sequence: TGCGCCAGCTGGACTAGGCAATTCACAGATACGCAGTATTTT.

This chain links TRBV28 with TRBJ1-2; D uncertain. Germline V lookup: CDR1 MDHEN, CDR2 SYDVKM. CDR3 size: 14 residues. The V and J ends lost 3 bases and 5 bases respectively, with 13 bases between them. The CDR3 region has the DNA TGTGCCAGCAGTTTGAGCACCTTAGGATATGGCTACACCTTC. Its protein product is CASSLSTLGYGYTF.

The chain couples TRBV7-9 to TRBJ1-1; 10 positions agree with TRBD1. The CDR3 runs to 16 residues. The germline CDR1 and CDR2 sequences are SEHNR and FQNEAQ (reference sequence). With V trimmed by 5 bases and J by 10 bases, 16 bases remained unmatched. CDR3 protein: CASSRDRGQNWVGAFF. DNA for the CDR3: TGTGCCAGCAGCCGAGACAGGGGGCAAAATTGGGTCGGAGCTTTCTTT.

V gene TRBV12-3 or TRBV12-4 combines with J gene TRBJ2-7; D is uncertain. V was clipped by 6 bases and J by 3 bases, with 6 bases between them. The CDR3 loop spans 11 amino acids. The CDR3 protein is CASSISYEQYF. In DNA form, the CDR3 reads TGTGCCAGCAGCATCAGCTACGAGCAGTACTTC.

V gene TRBV6-6 combines with J gene TRBJ2-1; 7 bases map to TRBD2. V shed 5 bases, J shed 7 bases, and the junction held 11 bases outside the gene matches. The V gene's germline CDR1 is MNHNY and CDR2 SVGAGI (reference sequence). This CDR3 has 15 residues. The CDR3 DNA reads as TGTGCCAGCAGTCCGCGGGGGATCTTTGGGAATGAGCAGTTCTTC. It codes for CASSPRGIFGNEQFF.

V is TRBV28 and J is TRBJ2-5; 8 positions agree with TRBD1. J gave up 1 base and V 10 bases, and 8 bases lay outside the gene matches. The CDR3 is made up of 14 amino acids. Germline values: CDR1 MDHEN, CDR2 SYDVKM. The CDR3 loop reads CATRQGSRQETQYF. CDR3 nucleotides: TGTGCCACCAGACAGGGGTCCCGCCAAGAGACCCAGTACTTC.

The J gene is TRBJ2-1, the V gene TRBV6-4; D tentatively fits TRBD1 or TRBD2 (7 bases each). The germline gives CDR1 MRHNA, CDR2 SNTAGT. The CDR3 runs to 15 residues. V dropped 5 bases and J dropped 2 bases, with 13 bases sitting between them. The CDR3 sequence: CASSPGGEPYNEQFF. The DNA of the CDR3 is TGTGCCAGCAGTCCAGGGGGGGAACCCTACAATGAGCAGTTCTTC.

This clonotype was counted only a few times. The chain joins TRBV12-3 or TRBV12-4 to TRBJ2-7; TRBD2 aligns across 11 bases. Trimming took 1 base from V and 1 from J; bases not matched to a gene: 3. The CDR3 extends over 16 amino acids. The CDR3 protein is CASSLGASGRSYEQYF. CDR3 bases: TGTGCCAGCAGTTTAGGGGCTAGCGGGAGGTCCTACGAGCAGTACTTC.

The chain carries TRBV14 and TRBJ1-1, with D possibly matching TRBD1 (5 bases). Trimming removed 1 base from V and 5 bases from J, with 17 bases in between. From germline, CDR1 is SGHDN and CDR2 FVKESK. This CDR3 contains 16 residues. Here the CDR3 DNA reads TGTGCCAGCAGCCAAGTTTTGGGACTGGTAGGAACTGAAGCTTTCTTT. The encoded protein is CASSQVLGLVGTEAFF. Full variable domain (rest looked up from reference TRBV14 and TRBJ1-1): EAGVTQFPSHSVIEKGQTVTLRCDPISGHDNLYWYRRVMGKEIKFLLHFVKESKQDESGMPNNRFLAERTGGTYSTLKVQPAELEDSGVYFCASSQVLGLVGTEAFFGQGTRLTVV.

About this clonotype itself: At one end, the junction sequence differs from germline, possibly due to a read error. The rearrangement joins TRBV12-3 or TRBV12-4 to TRBJ2-3; 9 positions match TRBD2. The CDR3 runs 13 residues. The CDR3 loop is CARSGLAGDTQYF. CDR3 nucleotide sequence: TGTGCCCGCAGCGGGCTAGCGGGGGATACGCAGTATTTT.

This chain uses TRBV20-1 with TRBJ2-7; a weak D match, TRBD2 (6 bases). Trimming cost V 3 bases and J 4 bases, with 13 bases left between them. This CDR3 is 13 amino acids long. CDR1 and CDR2 from the germline V gene are DFQATT and SNEGSKA (reference sequence). CDR3 residues: CSASRQGGYEQYF. For the CDR3, the DNA is TGCAGTGCTAGTAGGCAGGGAGGATACGAGCAGTACTTC.

The chain couples TRBV19 to TRBJ2-1, with 7 nucleotides matching TRBD2. Unmatched junction bases numbered 1, after V lost 2 bases and J lost 3 bases. The CDR3 spans 14 residues. CDR1 is LNHDA and CDR2 is SQIVND in the germline V gene (reference sequence). CDR3 in DNA: TGTGCCAGTAGTATACGGGGGGTCTACAATGAGCAGTTCTTC. It translates to CASSIRGVYNEQFF.

The rearrangement joins TRBV5-4 to TRBJ2-3; no firm D call. Trimming pared 0 bases from V and 7 bases from J, leaving 9 bases between. CDR1 and CDR2 (germline): SGHNT, YYREEE (reference sequence). The CDR3 has 13 residues. CDR3 DNA: TGTGCCAGCAGCTTGGGGGAATCAAATACGCAGTATTTT. This translates into CASSLGESNTQYF.

This clonotype was detected only a few times. The V gene is TRBV11-1, the J gene TRBJ2-7; no clear D gene. The germline V gene has CDR1 SGHAT and CDR2 FQDESV (reference sequence). The CDR3 contains 13 residues. With 5 bases removed from V and 2 bases from J, the gap between germline ends came to 10 bases. For the CDR3, the DNA is TGTGCCAGCAGCACCGACTTCACCTACGAGCAGTACTTC. This encodes CASSTDFTYEQYF.

The V and J genes are TRBV6-4 and TRBJ2-3, with a tentative D call TRBD1 (6 bases). The germline V gene encodes CDR1 MRHNA and CDR2 SNTAGT. The CDR3 contains 13 residues. Trimming took off 7 bases at V and 4 bases at J, with 12 bases between the two ends. As DNA, the CDR3 is TGTGCCAGCAAGGACAGCCGGGCAGATACGCAGTATTTT. Residues: CASKDSRADTQYF.

This clonotype was seen a handful of times. The V and J genes are TRBV7-8 and TRBJ2-1; 10 positions agree with TRBD2. V lost 5 bases and J lost 9; bases outside the gene matches: 1. This CDR3 is built from 12 residues. CDR1 is SGHVS, CDR2 FQNEAQ, per germline. CDR3 residues: CASSPSGSEQFF. In DNA, the CDR3 is TGTGCCAGCAGCCCTAGCGGGAGTGAGCAGTTCTTC.

This rearrangement joins TRBV20-1 to TRBJ1-5, with 8 bases that match TRBD1. Germline trimming cut 6 bases from V and 2 bases from J; bases unmatched to any gene: 3. This CDR3 region has 13 residues. Germline CDR1 DFQATT, CDR2 SNEGSKA (reference sequence). CDR3 region: CSAPTGGNQPQHF. The CDR3 nucleotides are TGCAGTGCACCGACAGGGGGCAATCAGCCCCAGCATTTT.

The chain uses TRBV20-1 and TRBJ1-3, with D possibly matching TRBD1 (6 bases). Trimming took off 5 bases at V and 0 bases at J, with 23 bases between the two ends. CDR3 length: 18 amino acids. Germline V gene lookup returns CDR1 DFQATT and CDR2 SNEGSKA (reference sequence). CDR3 amino acids: CSARLATGMAYSGNTIYF. The DNA of the CDR3 is TGCAGTGCTCGCCTGGCGACAGGAATGGCCTACTCTGGAAACACCATATATTTT.

This clonotype was counted only a few times. The chain is built from TRBV6-4 and TRBJ2-1; a weak D match, TRBD1 (6 bases). The CDR3 totals 13 residues. Per the germline V gene, CDR1 is MRHNA and CDR2 is SNTAGT. Trimming took off 2 bases at V and 5 bases at J, with 7 bases between the two ends. CDR3 sequence (DNA): TGTGCCAGCAGTGACCGGGACAACAATGAGCAGTTCTTC. Protein sequence: CASSDRDNNEQFF.

This chain uses TRBV6-5 with TRBJ2-7, with D possibly being TRBD1 (5 bases). CDR1 is MNHEY and CDR2 is SVGAGI in the germline V gene. Between the trimmed V and J ends, which lost 7 bases and 4 bases, there was a span of 17 bases. This CDR3 has 14 residues. The CDR3 DNA is TGTGCCAGCAAGATCCCGACAGACATTTACGAGCAGTACTTC. This gives the protein CASKIPTDIYEQYF.

V gene TRBV6-5 combines with J gene TRBJ1-2; D call uncertain. Trimming cost V 6 bases and J 0 bases, with 8 bases left between them. In germline, CDR1 is MNHEY, CDR2 SVGAGI. This CDR3 spans 13 amino acids. CDR3 region: CASSLNPNYGYTF. The CDR3 region has the DNA TGTGCCAGCAGCCTCAACCCTAACTATGGCTACACCTTC.

This chain joins TRBV28 and TRBJ2-7; unclear D gene. There are 13 residues in the CDR3. V lost 5 bases and J lost 0, with 8 bases in between. From germline, CDR1 is MDHEN and CDR2 SYDVKM. CDR3 DNA: TGTGCCAGCAGTCCTCCAAGCTCCTACGAGCAGTACTTC. It is translated as CASSPPSSYEQYF.

CDR3 amino acids: CASSERGGSYEQYF. CDR3 coding DNA: TGTGCCAGCAGTGAAAGAGGTGGGTCCTACGAGCAGTACTTC. The chain combines TRBV2 with TRBJ2-7; D gene unclear. Germline lookup yields CDR1 SNHLY and CDR2 FYNNEI. V was pared by 2 bases and J by 1 base, with 9 bases between. The CDR3 covers 14 residues.

The rearrangement links TRBV30 to TRBJ2-3; perhaps TRBD1 as D (6 bases). The CDR3 consists of 13 residues. Trimming took off 2 bases at V and 4 bases at J, with 10 bases between the two ends. CDR1 is GTSNPN, CDR2 SVGIG, per germline (reference sequence). The CDR3 loop is CAWSNGGADTQYF. CDR3 nucleotide sequence: TGTGCCTGGAGTAATGGGGGCGCAGATACGCAGTATTTT.

The CDR3 DNA is TGCAGCGTTGAAGTTGGGTTTAAAGATACGCAGTATTTT. Translated, it gives CSVEVGFKDTQYF. The rearrangement uses TRBV29-1 and TRBJ2-3, with D uncertain. Trimming removed 1 base from V and 5 bases from J, with 10 bases in between. CDR1 SQVTM and CDR2 ANQGSEA come from the germline V gene. This CDR3 comprises 13 residues.

The V and J genes are TRBV29-1 and TRBJ1-1; TRBD1 is a possible D gene (5 bases). Germline V lookup: CDR1 SQVTM, CDR2 ANQGSEA. CDR3 size: 13 residues. V lost 4 bases to trimming and J lost 8 bases, with 17 bases between them. CDR3 sequence (DNA): TGCAGCGTTGGGGCAGGGTCCCTGAGGGAAGCTTTCTTT. Amino acid sequence: CSVGAGSLREAFF.

In this sample, this clonotype turned up a few times. This sequence joins TRBV27 and TRBJ2-7, with D unresolved. The CDR3 loop spans 10 amino acids. Germline CDR1 MNHEY, CDR2 SMNVEV (reference sequence). Trimming cost V 5 bases and J 7 bases, with 6 bases left between them. CDR3 region: CASSLGEQYF. The CDR3 region has the DNA TGTGCCAGCAGTCTGGGGGAGCAGTACTTC.

This clonotype was seen a few times. Germline is not matched at one junction end, which may reflect a read error. The chain employs TRBV5-4 and TRBJ1-4, with 10 bases aligning to TRBD1. Germline assignment: CDR1 SGHNT and CDR2 YYREEE (reference sequence). The CDR3 has 16 residues. The CDR3, as DNA: TGCGCCAGCAGCTCGAGGGACAGGGGAGGGAGTGAAAAACTGTTTTTT. Its protein product is CASSSRDRGGSEKLFF.